One and the same sample provided the 31 T cell receptor beta chains below, sequenced in a study of CD8+CD57+ T cells in acquired aplastic anemia. The TCR beta profiling, which covered VDJ combination and CDR3 sequence, was carried out using genomic DNA as the template. TCRdb re-called the reads with MiXCR, one entry per CDR3 protein. There are fewer than 250,000 distinct CDR3 sequences in the sample; around half occur only once, and under 9% lies in the top ten. Before being chosen for sequencing, patients had shown CD8+CD57+ cell expansion by flow cytometry. Sequencing was done on a sample of sorted CD4+, CD8+, or CD8+CD57+ T cells (not recorded which) from PBMCs. The receptors originated from a human donor with aplastic anemia.

The chain joins TRBV6-6 to TRBJ2-5, with no clear D. The CDR3 loop spans 10 amino acids. Trimming removed 7 bases from V and 5 bases from J, with 5 bases in between. Per germline, CDR1 MNHNY and CDR2 SVGAGI (reference sequence). The DNA for the CDR3 is TGTGCCAGCACGCAGGAGACCCAGTACTTC. This sequence encodes CASTQETQYF.

This clonotype was recorded many times. The chain is built from TRBV2 and TRBJ2-7; D ambiguous. Per the germline V gene, CDR1 is SNHLY and CDR2 is FYNNEI. The CDR3 contains 13 residues. V was cut by 8 bases and J by 2 bases, with 13 bases left in between. For the CDR3, the DNA is TGTGCCAGCCTCATAACAGAGACCTACGAGCAGTACTTC. Translated, it gives CASLITETYEQYF. The full variable domain, in which reference TRBV2 and TRBJ2-7 provide the parts outside the CDR3, is EPEVTQTPSHQVTQMGQEVILRCVPISNHLYFYWYRQILGQKVEFLVSFYNNEISEKSEIFDDQFSVERPDGSNFTLKIRSTKLEDSAMYFCASLITETYEQYFGPGTRLTVT.

V and J are TRBV20-1 and TRBJ1-1, with a tentative D call TRBD1 (5 bases). Germline assignment: CDR1 DFQATT and CDR2 SNEGSKA (reference sequence). The CDR3 contains 11 residues. V was cut by 0 bases and J by 10 bases, with 9 bases left in between. CDR3 nucleotides: TGCAGTGCTAGAGATGGGGGGTCAGCTTTCTTT. This translates into CSARDGGSAFF.

This clonotype has just one count. This CDR3 fails to terminate in the conserved phenylalanine or tryptophan, so it likely reflects a read error. The chain links TRBV20-1 to TRBJ1-1; 8 bases match TRBD1. V shed 5 bases and J 3 bases; nucleotides not matched to a gene: 5. Germline CDR1 reads DFQATT; CDR2 reads SNEGSKA (reference sequence). This CDR3 region has 13 residues. CDR3 sequence: CSAATGGDTEAFL. The CDR3 DNA follows: TGCAGTGCTGCAACAGGGGGAGACACTGAAGCTTTCCTT.

This clonotype came up once. The chain links TRBV11-1 to TRBJ2-5, with D perhaps given as TRBD1 or TRBD2 (5 bases each). The CDR3 runs to 16 residues. Germline V gene data show CDR1 as SGHAT and CDR2 as FQDESV (reference sequence). The V gene lost 0 bases and the J gene lost 1 base, with 12 bases spanning the gap. The CDR3 nucleotides are TGTGCCAGCAGCTTAGCGAAACGGGGCCCCCAAGAGACCCAGTACTTC. It is translated as CASSLAKRGPQETQYF.

This clonotype has ten or more counts. The chain has TRBV7-9 and TRBJ1-1; 7 nucleotides agree with TRBD1. The V gene's germline CDR1 is SEHNR and CDR2 FQNEAQ (reference sequence). This CDR3 has 15 residues. J was trimmed by 5 bases and V by 5 bases; bases with no gene match: 11. The CDR3, as DNA: TGTGCCAGCAGCGTTATAAGGGGGCGGGGAACTGAAGCTTTCTTT. Protein sequence: CASSVIRGRGTEAFF.

This chain links TRBV3-1 with TRBJ1-2; D perhaps matches TRBD1 (5 bases). The CDR3 is 13 amino acids. Germline values: CDR1 LGHDT, CDR2 YNNKEL (reference sequence). The V end lost 1 base, the J end lost 3 bases, and 6 bases lay between the germline ends. The CDR3 is CASSQVQDYGYTF. The CDR3 DNA sequence: TGTGCCAGCAGCCAAGTACAGGACTATGGCTACACCTTC.

This clonotype was seen many times. This rearrangement joins TRBV6-5 to TRBJ1-6; the D is unclear. V was pared by 6 bases and J by 10 bases, with 16 bases between. Germline V lookup: CDR1 MNHEY, CDR2 SVGAGI. CDR3 length equals 14 residues. CDR3 bases: TGTGCCAGCAGGACCCAGGCCGAGAAGTCACCCCTCCACTTT. Translated: CASRTQAEKSPLHF.

V gene TRBV19 combines with J gene TRBJ2-7, with TRBD1 matching 8 bases. This CDR3 is built from 15 residues. The V and J ends lost 9 bases and 0 bases, in that order; junction bases with no gene match: 10. Germline CDR1 LNHDA, CDR2 SQIVND (reference sequence). CDR3 bases: TGTGCCAGCCAGCCCCGGGACAGGAGCTCCTACGAGCAGTACTTC. This sequence encodes CASQPRDRSSYEQYF.

The chain couples TRBV5-1 to TRBJ1-1; possible D gene TRBD1, 5 bases. V gave up 4 bases and J gave up 4 bases, with 14 bases separating them. The CDR3 is 14 residues long. CDR1 SGHRS and CDR2 YFSETQ come from the germline V gene. In nucleotides, the CDR3 is TGCGCCAGCAGCCAGAGAGGGGAGGGCACTGAAGCTTTCTTT. Residues: CASSQRGEGTEAFF.

The gene calls are TRBV12-3 or TRBV12-4 and TRBJ2-3, with D hard to call. This CDR3 region has 14 residues. V shed 3 bases and J shed 6 bases, with 13 bases lying between them. The CDR3: CASSLASLSDTQYF. DNA of the CDR3: TGTGCCAGCAGTTTGGCGTCTTTGTCGGATACGCAGTATTTT.

The chain joins TRBV7-9 to TRBJ2-5, with D perhaps TRBD1 (6 bases). The CDR3 runs 15 residues. Germline V gene data show CDR1 as SEHNR and CDR2 as FQNEAQ (reference sequence). Trimming stripped 6 bases from V and 1 base from J, with 15 bases between. The DNA for the CDR3 is TGTGCCAGCAGAAAAGGGGGTTGGACCCAAGAGACCCAGTACTTC. It yields the protein CASRKGGWTQETQYF.

V and J are TRBV7-2 and TRBJ1-1; 7 nucleotides line up with TRBD1. Germline CDR1 SGHTA, CDR2 FQGNSA. Trimming cost V 8 bases and J 7 bases; bases outside gene matches: 7. The CDR3 is 12 residues long. The CDR3 DNA reads as TGTGCCAGCGGCGACAGGGTTGATGAAGCTTTCTTT. Translating gives CASGDRVDEAFF.

There are a few counts of this clonotype. This sequence joins TRBV6-2 or TRBV6-3 and TRBJ1-5; 9 bases are a match to TRBD1. After removal of 2 bases from V and 1 base from J, the junction contained 6 bases not matched to a gene. The V gene's germline CDR1 is MNHEY and CDR2 SVGEGT. The CDR3 is made up of 17 amino acids. CDR3 nucleotide sequence: TGTGCCAGCAGTTACATTAGGGGACAGGGAAGCAATCAGCCCCAGCATTTT. Amino acids: CASSYIRGQGSNQPQHF.

The CDR3 loop reads CASSYPGANQETQYF. Here the CDR3 DNA reads TGTGCCAGCAGTTACCCGGGGGCAAACCAAGAGACCCAGTACTTC. The chain carries TRBV6-4 and TRBJ2-5; D tentatively fits TRBD1 or TRBD2 (6 bases each). CDR3 size: 15 residues. CDR1 MRHNA and CDR2 SNTAGT come from the germline V gene. Trimming removed 5 bases from V and 0 bases from J, with 13 bases in between.

This clonotype was counted many times. The junction departs from the called germline gene at one end, perhaps through a read error. V gene TRBV7-7 combines with J gene TRBJ2-7; D may be TRBD2 (7 bases). The CDR3 runs to 17 residues. Per the germline V gene, CDR1 is SSHAT and CDR2 is FNYEAQ (reference sequence). CDR3 sequence reads: CASSPRVGGPPTNEQYF. In nucleotides, the CDR3 is TGTGCTAGCAGCCCCCGGGTGGGGGGGCCCCCCACTAACGAGCAGTACTTC. Using reference TRBV7-7 and TRBJ2-7 for the parts outside the CDR3, the full variable domain is GAGVSQSPRYKVTKRGQDVTLRCDPISSHATLYWYQQALGQGPEFLTYFNYEAQPDKSGLPSDRFSAERPEGSISTLTIQRTEQRDSAMYRCASSPRVGGPPTNEQYFGPGTRLTVT.

The chain links TRBV7-8 to TRBJ2-7; no firm D call. This CDR3 region has 12 residues. Trimming left V 5 bases short and J 6 bases short, with 11 bases between. Germline V CDR1 and CDR2: SGHVS, FQNEAQ. The CDR3 here is CASSITFGEQYF. The CDR3 DNA reads TGTGCCAGCAGCATCACTTTTGGCGAGCAGTACTTC.

In its sample, this clonotype was seen once. The chain links TRBV10-3 to TRBJ2-7; D might be TRBD1 (6 bases). CDR1 and CDR2 (germline): ENHRY, SYGVKD. Between the trimmed V and J ends, which lost 6 bases and 1 base, there was a span of 7 bases. The CDR3 runs 12 residues. CDR3 sequence reads: CAISTGSYEQYF. The CDR3, as DNA: TGTGCCATCAGCACAGGGTCCTACGAGCAGTACTTC.

The chain couples TRBV20-1 to TRBJ1-2, with a tentative D call TRBD1 (6 bases). The CDR3 loop spans 14 amino acids. Trimming stripped 0 bases from V and 4 bases from J, with 12 bases between. In germline, CDR1 is DFQATT, CDR2 SNEGSKA (reference sequence). The CDR3 nucleotides are TGCAGTGCTAGAGATGTTGGGACACCCTATGGCTACACCTTC. Its protein product is CSARDVGTPYGYTF.

This clonotype was seen just once. The chain joins TRBV10-3 to TRBJ1-6; D gene unclear. The ends were cut back, 0 bases at V and 9 bases at J, with 9 bases in the middle. Per the germline V gene, CDR1 is ENHRY and CDR2 is SYGVKD. The CDR3 contains 14 residues. CDR3 in DNA: TGTGCCATCAGTGAGTCGAATCCTACTTCACCCCTCCACTTT. Its protein is CAISESNPTSPLHF.

The gene calls are TRBV10-3 and TRBJ2-5; 13 bases are a match to TRBD2. V shed 9 bases and J 4 bases; nucleotides not matched to a gene: 8. CDR3 length equals 15 residues. CDR1 is ENHRY, CDR2 SYGVKD, per germline. The CDR3: CAITVTSGGAETQYF. The CDR3 DNA sequence: TGTGCCATAACTGTCACTAGCGGGGGGGCAGAGACCCAGTACTTC.

V usage is TRBV25-1 and J usage is TRBJ1-6, with TRBD1 as a possible D gene (6 bases). CDR3 length: 16 amino acids. CDR1 is MGHDK and CDR2 is SYGVNS in the germline V gene. V gave up 1 base and J gave up 5 bases, with 12 bases separating them. The CDR3 loop reads CASSESGGGHNSPLHF. CDR3 coding DNA: TGTGCCAGCAGTGAATCAGGAGGGGGACATAATTCACCCCTCCACTTT.

This clonotype was picked up many times. This chain joins TRBV6-4 and TRBJ1-2; D is undetermined. This CDR3 region has 12 residues. Trimming pared 4 bases from V and 8 bases from J, leaving 11 bases between. The germline CDR1 and CDR2 sequences are MRHNA and SNTAGT. Here the CDR3 DNA reads TGTGCCAGCAGTGGAGGGTTGGGAGGCTACACCTTC. It codes for CASSGGLGGYTF.

This chain joins TRBV19 and TRBJ2-7; TRBD2 matches at 9 bases. V lost 5 bases, J lost 2 bases, and 7 bases stayed unmatched. CDR3 size: 15 residues. From germline, CDR1 is LNHDA and CDR2 SQIVND (reference sequence). The CDR3: CASSEAGGRPYEQYF. CDR3 nucleotide sequence: TGTGCCAGTAGTGAGGCGGGGGGGCGACCCTACGAGCAGTACTTC.

Regarding this clonotype: A read error may account for a junction end that differs from germline. The J gene is TRBJ1-2, the V gene TRBV5-1; perhaps TRBD1 as D (6 bases). The CDR3 consists of 12 residues. Per germline, CDR1 SGHRS and CDR2 YFSETQ. The CDR3: CASSFEGDGYTF. For the CDR3, the DNA is TGTGCCAGCAGCTTCGAGGGGGATGGCTACACCTTC.

There are many counts of this clonotype. The chain has TRBV29-1 and TRBJ1-2; D unclear. The CDR3 contains 16 residues. The germline V gene encodes CDR1 SQVTM and CDR2 ANQGSEA. V was trimmed by 1 base and J by 4 bases, leaving 19 bases between them. For the CDR3, the DNA is TGCAGCGTTGAAGGGGGTCCGGAACTCGTGCGCTATGGCTACACCTTC. It yields the protein CSVEGGPELVRYGYTF.

The J gene is TRBJ1-2, the V gene TRBV24-1, with D unclear. V lost 4 bases to trimming and J lost 3 bases, with 8 bases between them. The germline V gene encodes CDR1 KGHDR and CDR2 SFDVKD. The length of the CDR3 is 13 residues. The CDR3 DNA reads as TGTGCCACCAGTGAAGGGAAGGACTATGGCTACACCTTC. This codes for CATSEGKDYGYTF.

This clonotype was observed at least ten times. CDR3 sequence (DNA): TGCAGTGCTAGAGGGGAGGGCCCTTACAATGAGCAGTTCTTC. Residues: CSARGEGPYNEQFF. The chain uses TRBV20-1 and TRBJ2-1, with 7 bases fitting TRBD2. V lost 1 base to trimming and J lost 4 bases; unmatched junction nucleotides: 4. The CDR3 has 14 amino acids. Germline values: CDR1 DFQATT, CDR2 SNEGSKA (reference sequence).

This chain connects TRBV25-1 to TRBJ2-7; D is unclear. CDR1 is MGHDK, CDR2 SYGVNS, per germline. The CDR3 is 13 amino acids. V was clipped by 3 bases and J by 1 base, with 7 bases between them. CDR3 DNA sequence: TGTGCCAGCAGTGACAGGAGTTCCTACGAGCAGTACTTC. Amino acids: CASSDRSSYEQYF.

This clonotype was counted at least ten times. V gene TRBV24-1 combines with J gene TRBJ2-2, with 7 bases matching TRBD2. This CDR3 comprises 15 residues. The J segment lost 3 bases and the V segment lost 4 bases, leaving 4 bases of the junction unmatched. Germline V gene sequence: CDR1 KGHDR, CDR2 SFDVKD. The CDR3 reads CATSDTGRDTGELFF. CDR3 sequence (DNA): TGTGCCACCAGTGACACGGGGAGGGACACCGGGGAGCTGTTTTTT.

The rearrangement links TRBV7-8 to TRBJ2-7, with D hard to call. This CDR3 contains 14 residues. Germline lookup yields CDR1 SGHVS and CDR2 FQNEAQ. The germline V and J ends were trimmed by 2 bases and 5 bases, with 13 bases remaining between them. CDR3 residues: CASSLLPASHEQYF. The CDR3, as DNA: TGTGCCAGCAGCTTATTACCAGCGAGCCACGAGCAGTACTTC.